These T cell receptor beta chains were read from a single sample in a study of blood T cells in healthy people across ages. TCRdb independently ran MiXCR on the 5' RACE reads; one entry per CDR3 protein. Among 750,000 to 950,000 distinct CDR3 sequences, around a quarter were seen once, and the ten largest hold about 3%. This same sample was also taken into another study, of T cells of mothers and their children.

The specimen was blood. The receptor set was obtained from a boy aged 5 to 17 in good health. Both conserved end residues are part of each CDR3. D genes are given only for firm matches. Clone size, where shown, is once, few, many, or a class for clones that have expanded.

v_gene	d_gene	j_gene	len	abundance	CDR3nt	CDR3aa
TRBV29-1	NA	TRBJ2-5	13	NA	TGCAGCGTTGAAATACCAGGGGGGGAGACCCAGTACTTC	CSVEIPGGETQYF
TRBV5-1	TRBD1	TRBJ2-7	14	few	TGCGCCAGCACCCAGGACAGGGCCCCCTACGAGCAGTACTTC	CASTQDRAPYEQYF
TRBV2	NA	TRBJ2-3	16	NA	TGTGCCAGCAGGTCAGGGCAGGGGGGTCCCTCAGATACGCAGTATTTT	CASRSGQGGPSDTQYF
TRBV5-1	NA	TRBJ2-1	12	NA	TGCGCCAGCAGCCTCCGGGGGCCTGAGCAGTTCTTC	CASSLRGPEQFF
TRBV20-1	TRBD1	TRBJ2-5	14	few	TGCAGTGCTAGAGAGGTCAGGGGGCGCGAGACCCAGTACTTC	CSAREVRGRETQYF
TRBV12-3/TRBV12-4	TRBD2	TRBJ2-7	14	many	TGTGCCAGCAGCCCAAGCGGGATTTCCTACGAGCAGTACTTC	CASSPSGISYEQYF
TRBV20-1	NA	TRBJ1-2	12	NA	TGCAGTGCTAGACAGGGAATATTCGGCTACACCTTC	CSARQGIFGYTF
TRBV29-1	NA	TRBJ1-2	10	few	TGCAGCGTTGATTGGGGGGGCTACACCTTC	CSVDWGGYTF
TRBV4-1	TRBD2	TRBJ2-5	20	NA	TGCGCCAGCAGCCAAGAACGACGGCTAGCGGGGGGGCCGGGGGAGGAGACCCAGTACTTC	CASSQERRLAGGPGEETQYF
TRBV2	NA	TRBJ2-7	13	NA	TGTGCCAGCAGGCCAACACCGTCGTACGAGCAGTACTTC	CASRPTPSYEQYF
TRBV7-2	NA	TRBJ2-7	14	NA	TGTGCCAGCAGCTTAGTTGAAGGGGGGTACGAGCAGTACTTC	CASSLVEGGYEQYF
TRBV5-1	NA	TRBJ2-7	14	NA	TGCGCCAGCAGCTTGGCGAGGGAGGCAAGCGCGCAGTACTTC	CASSLAREASAQYF
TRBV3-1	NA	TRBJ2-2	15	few	TGTGCCAGCAGCCAAGCGGGGAGGCTTTCCGGGGAGCTGTTTTTT	CASSQAGRLSGELFF
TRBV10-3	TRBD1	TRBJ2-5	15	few	TGTGCCATCAGTGAGTTAGACAGGGGGCACGAGACCCAGTACTTC	CAISELDRGHETQYF
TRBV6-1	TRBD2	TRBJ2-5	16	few	TGTGCCAGCAGCAGTATACTAGCGGGGAACCAAGAGACCCAGTACTTC	CASSSILAGNQETQYF
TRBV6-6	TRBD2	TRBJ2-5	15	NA	TGTGCCAGCAGTTACCTAGCGGGGTACCAAGAGACCCAGTACTTC	CASSYLAGYQETQYF
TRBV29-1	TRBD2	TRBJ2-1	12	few	TGCAGCGTGACTAGCGGTGCTAATGAGCAGTTCTTC	CSVTSGANEQFF
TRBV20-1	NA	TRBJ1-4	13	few	TGCAGTGCTAGAGGGGGCGCAAATGAAAAACTGTTTTTT	CSARGGANEKLFF
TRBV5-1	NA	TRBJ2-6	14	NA	TGCGCCAGCAGAATAGGATCTGGGGCCAACGTCCTGACTTTC	CASRIGSGANVLTF
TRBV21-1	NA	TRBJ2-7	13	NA	TGTGCCAGCAGTAAGGAGGTAGGATACGAGCAGTACTTC	CASSKEVGYEQYF
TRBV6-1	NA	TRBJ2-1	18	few	TGTGCCAGCAGTGCGGGCCAGACGATCCGCGCGTATCACAATGAGCAGTTCTTC	CASSAGQTIRAYHNEQFF
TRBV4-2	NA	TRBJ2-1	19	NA	TGTGCCAGCAGCCGCCTAAACGGGGGGCGGGGGATATCCTACAATGAGCAGTTCTTC	CASSRLNGGRGISYNEQFF
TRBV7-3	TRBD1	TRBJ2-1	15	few	TGTGCCAGCGGCTCGGGGACAGTATCCCACAATGAGCAGTTCTTC	CASGSGTVSHNEQFF
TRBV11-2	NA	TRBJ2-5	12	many	TGTGCCAGCAGCTTCTTCGGAGAGACCCAGTACTTC	CASSFFGETQYF
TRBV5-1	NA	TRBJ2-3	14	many	TGTGCCAGCAGCTTAACCTCGGGGGCAGATACGCAGTATTTT	CASSLTSGADTQYF
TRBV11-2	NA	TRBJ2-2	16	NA	TGTGCCAGCAGCCCCCAGGGGGGTGCGAACACCGGGGAGCTGTTTTTT	CASSPQGGANTGELFF
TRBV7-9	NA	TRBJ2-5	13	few	TGTGCCAGCAGCTTAGCGAACGAATTCGCCCCGTTCTTC	CASSLANEFAPFF
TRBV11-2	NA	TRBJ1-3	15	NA	TGTGCCAGCAGCTTAGATCCAGGGGCTGGAAACACCATATATTTT	CASSLDPGAGNTIYF
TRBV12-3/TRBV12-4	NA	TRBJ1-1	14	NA	TGTGCCAGCAGTTTTTGGCAGGGACCGAGAGAGGCTTTCTTT	CASSFWQGPREAFF
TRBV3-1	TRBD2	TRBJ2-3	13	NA	TGTGCCAGCAGCCGCACGACTAGCCGTACGCAGTATTTT	CASSRTTSRTQYF
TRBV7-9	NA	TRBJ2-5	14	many	TGTGCCAGCAGCTTAGCCTCAGCACAAGAGACCCAGTACTTC	CASSLASAQETQYF
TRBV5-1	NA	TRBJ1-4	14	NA	TGCGCCAGCAGCTTGGAGGGGAGGGACGAAAAACTGTTTTTT	CASSLEGRDEKLFF
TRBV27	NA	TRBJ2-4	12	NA	TGTGCCAGCAGGGTAGCCAAAAACATTCAGTACTTC	CASRVAKNIQYF
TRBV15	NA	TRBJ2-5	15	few	TGTGCCACCAGCAGGGATGGCGGACCAGAAGAGACCCAGTACTTC	CATSRDGGPEETQYF
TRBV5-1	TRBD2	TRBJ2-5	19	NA	TGCGCCAGCAGCTCGCCGACCGGACTAGCGGGGGGTCTCCAAGAGACCCAGTACTTC	CASSSPTGLAGGLQETQYF
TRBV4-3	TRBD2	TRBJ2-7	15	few	TGCGCCAGCAGCCCCAGGCTAGCGGAAAAATACGAGCAGTACTTC	CASSPRLAEKYEQYF
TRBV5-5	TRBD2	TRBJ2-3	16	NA	TGTGCCAGCAGCTTGGGGACTAGCCTGAGCACAGATACGCAGTATTTT	CASSLGTSLSTDTQYF
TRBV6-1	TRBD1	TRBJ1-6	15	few	TGTGCCAGCAGTGCCACGCCGGGACAGAATTCACCCCTCCACTTT	CASSATPGQNSPLHF
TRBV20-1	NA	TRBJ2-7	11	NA	TGCAGTGCTACCAGGGGCCACGAGCAGTACTTC	CSATRGHEQYF
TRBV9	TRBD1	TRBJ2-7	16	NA	TGTGCCAGCAGCGTAACCGATAGACAGGGCTCCAACGAGCAGTACTTC	CASSVTDRQGSNEQYF
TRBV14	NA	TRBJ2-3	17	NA	TGTGCCAGCAGCCATTCCGGACTCAAATCTAGCACAGATACGCAGTATTTT	CASSHSGLKSSTDTQYF
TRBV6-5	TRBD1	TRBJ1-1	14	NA	TGTGCCAGCAGTGGGACAGCGTTGAACACTGAAGCTTTCTTT	CASSGTALNTEAFF
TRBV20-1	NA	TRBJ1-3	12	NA	TGCAGTGCCCAGTCCACCGGAAACACCATATATTTT	CSAQSTGNTIYF
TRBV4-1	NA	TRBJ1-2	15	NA	TGCGCCAGCAGCCAGACGGACGGGGTCATCTATGGCTACACCTTC	CASSQTDGVIYGYTF